This T cell receptor beta chain was recovered during a study of cytomegalovirus exposure and HLA in healthy donors. The study, taken as a whole, reports: Analysis performed later found 16,951 TCR beta sequences associated with HLA alleles at 0.05 false discovery rate. The study assumed roughly uniform donor sequencing depth for presence/absence analyses. By a later analysis, the bulk of CMV-associated TCR beta chains appeared HLA-restricted.

About this clone: Its antigen is not identified.

The study ran its PCR with 60 Vbeta and 13 Jbeta primers. The data were produced by immunoSEQ multiplex PCR, yet TCRdb's version contains in-frame clones alone and is incomplete. The repertoire holds some 190,000 clones, with about four fifths as singletons. The junction had 7 bases not matched to a gene; V was cut back by 1 base and J by 5 bases. This CDR3 has 16 amino acids. Germline loops: CDR1 SGHTA, CDR2 FQGTGA. This clonotype was sampled from a woman aged 40 to 50 in good health and CMV-seronegative. V and J are TRBV7-3 and TRBJ1-1, with 10 bases matching TRBD1. The material sequenced was PBMCs. CDR3 DNA: TGTGCCAGCAGCTTAAGCTCGGACAGGGGGACAACTGAAGCTTTCTTT. This codes for CASSLSSDRGTTEAFF.